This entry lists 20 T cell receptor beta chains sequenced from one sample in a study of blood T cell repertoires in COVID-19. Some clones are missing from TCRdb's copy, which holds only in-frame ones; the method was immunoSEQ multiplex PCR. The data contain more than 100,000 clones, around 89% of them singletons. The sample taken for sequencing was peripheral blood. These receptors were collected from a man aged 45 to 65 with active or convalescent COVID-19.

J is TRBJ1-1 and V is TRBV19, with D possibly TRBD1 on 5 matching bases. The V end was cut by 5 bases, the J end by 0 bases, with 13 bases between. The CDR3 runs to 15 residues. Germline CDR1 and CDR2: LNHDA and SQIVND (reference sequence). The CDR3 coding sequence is TGTGCCAGTAGTGAGTTAGGGGACTTGAACACTGAAGCTTTCTTT. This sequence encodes CASSELGDLNTEAFF. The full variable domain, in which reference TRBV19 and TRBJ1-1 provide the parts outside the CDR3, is DGGITQSPKYLFRKEGQNVTLSCEQNLNHDAMYWYRQDPGQGLRLIYYSQIVNDFQKGDIAEGYSVSREKKESFPLTVTSAQKNPTAFYLCASSELGDLNTEAFFGQGTRLTVV.

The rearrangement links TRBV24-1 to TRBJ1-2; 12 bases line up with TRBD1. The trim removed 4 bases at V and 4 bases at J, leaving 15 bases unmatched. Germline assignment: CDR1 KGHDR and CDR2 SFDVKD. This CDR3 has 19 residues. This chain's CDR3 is CATSESFGVPGQGAYGYTF. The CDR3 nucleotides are TGTGCCACCAGTGAAAGTTTCGGGGTACCGGGACAGGGGGCCTATGGCTACACCTTC.

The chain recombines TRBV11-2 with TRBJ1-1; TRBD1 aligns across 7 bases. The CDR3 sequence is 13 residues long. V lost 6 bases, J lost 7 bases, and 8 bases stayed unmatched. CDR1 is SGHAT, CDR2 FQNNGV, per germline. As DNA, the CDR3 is TGTGCCAGCAGACAAGATCGACAGGGTGAAGCTTTCTTT. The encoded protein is CASRQDRQGEAFF.

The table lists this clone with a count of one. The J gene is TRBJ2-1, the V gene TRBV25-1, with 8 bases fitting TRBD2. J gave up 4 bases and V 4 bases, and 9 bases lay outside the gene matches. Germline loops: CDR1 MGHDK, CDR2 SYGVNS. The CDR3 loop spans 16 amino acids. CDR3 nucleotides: TGTGCCAGCAGTGGCTCCGGGACTAGGTCGTACAATGAGCAGTTCTTC. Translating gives CASSGSGTRSYNEQFF.

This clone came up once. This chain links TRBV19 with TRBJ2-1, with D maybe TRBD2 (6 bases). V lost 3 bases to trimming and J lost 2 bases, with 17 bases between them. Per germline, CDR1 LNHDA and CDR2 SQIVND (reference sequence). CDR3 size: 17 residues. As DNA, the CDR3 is TGTGCCAGTAGTATTGTATCAGTAGCGGAGGCCTACAATGAGCAGTTCTTC. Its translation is CASSIVSVAEAYNEQFF.

CDR3 region: CASSSPPGQGNEQFF. The CDR3 DNA is TGTGCCAGCAGTTCACCTCCGGGACAGGGCAATGAGCAGTTCTTC. The gene calls are TRBV27 and TRBJ2-1; 9 nucleotides match TRBD1. Trimming took 4 bases from V and 6 from J; bases not matched to a gene: 7. CDR3 length: 15 amino acids. Germline CDR1 MNHEY, CDR2 SMNVEV (reference sequence).

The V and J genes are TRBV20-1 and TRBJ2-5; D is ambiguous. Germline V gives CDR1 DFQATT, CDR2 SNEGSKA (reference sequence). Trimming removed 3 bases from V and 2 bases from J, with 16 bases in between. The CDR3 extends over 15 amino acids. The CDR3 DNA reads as TGCAGTGCTAGTGGGCACCTGAGGATTCAAGAGACCCAGTACTTC. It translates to CSASGHLRIQETQYF.

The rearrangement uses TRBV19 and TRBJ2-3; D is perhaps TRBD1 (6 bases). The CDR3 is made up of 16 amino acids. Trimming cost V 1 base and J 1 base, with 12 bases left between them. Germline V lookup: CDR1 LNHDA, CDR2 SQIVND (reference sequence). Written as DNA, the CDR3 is TGTGCCAGTAGTATAGCCAGGGGCTGGGGCACAGATACGCAGTATTTT. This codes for CASSIARGWGTDTQYF.

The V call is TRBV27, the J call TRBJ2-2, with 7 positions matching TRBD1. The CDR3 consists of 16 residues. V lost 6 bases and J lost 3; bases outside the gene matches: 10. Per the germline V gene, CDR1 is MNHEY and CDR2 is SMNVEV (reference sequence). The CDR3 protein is CASSWGTDPDTGELFF. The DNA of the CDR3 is TGTGCCAGCAGCTGGGGGACAGATCCCGACACCGGGGAGCTGTTTTTT.

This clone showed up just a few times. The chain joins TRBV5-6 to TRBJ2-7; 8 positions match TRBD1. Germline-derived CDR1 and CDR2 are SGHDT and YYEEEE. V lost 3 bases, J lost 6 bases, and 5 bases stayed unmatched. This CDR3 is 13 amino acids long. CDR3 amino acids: CASSYVTGGEQYF. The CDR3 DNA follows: TGTGCCAGCAGCTATGTAACAGGGGGCGAGCAGTACTTC.

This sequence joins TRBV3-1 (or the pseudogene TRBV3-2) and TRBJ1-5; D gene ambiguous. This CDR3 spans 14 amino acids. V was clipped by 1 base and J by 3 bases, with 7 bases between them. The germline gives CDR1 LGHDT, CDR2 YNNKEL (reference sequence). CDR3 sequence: CASSQGTINQPQHF. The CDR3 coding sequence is TGTGCCAGCAGCCAAGGAACAATCAATCAGCCCCAGCATTTT.

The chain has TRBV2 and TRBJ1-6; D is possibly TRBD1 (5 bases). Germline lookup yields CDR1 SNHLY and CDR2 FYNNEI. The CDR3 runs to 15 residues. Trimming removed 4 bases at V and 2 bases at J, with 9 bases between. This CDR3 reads CASSGRGAYNSPLHF. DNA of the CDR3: TGTGCCAGCAGTGGACGGGGGGCCTATAATTCACCCCTCCACTTT.

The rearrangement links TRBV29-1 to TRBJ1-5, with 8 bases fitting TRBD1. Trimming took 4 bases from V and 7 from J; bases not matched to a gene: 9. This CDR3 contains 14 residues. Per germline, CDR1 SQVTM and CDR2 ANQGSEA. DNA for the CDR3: TGCAGCGTTGTTTCGGCAGGGGGCCGACAGCCCCAGCATTTT. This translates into CSVVSAGGRQPQHF.

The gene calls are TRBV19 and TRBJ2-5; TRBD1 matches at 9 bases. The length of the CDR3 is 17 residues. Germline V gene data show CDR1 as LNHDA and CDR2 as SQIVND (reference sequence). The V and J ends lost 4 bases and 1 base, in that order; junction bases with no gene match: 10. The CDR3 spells CASSSPGTGIPQETQYF. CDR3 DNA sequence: TGTGCCAGTAGTAGTCCCGGGACAGGGATCCCCCAAGAGACCCAGTACTTC.

The CDR3 DNA follows: TGTGCCAGTGCGACACCACAGGGGACCAACACCGGGGAGCTGTTTTTT. It is translated as CASATPQGTNTGELFF. The J gene is TRBJ2-2, the V gene TRBV28; 7 bases are shared with TRBD1. Germline V gene sequence: CDR1 MDHEN, CDR2 SYDVKM. Trimming removed 9 bases from V and 2 bases from J; junction bases left unmatched: 12. CDR3 length: 16 residues.

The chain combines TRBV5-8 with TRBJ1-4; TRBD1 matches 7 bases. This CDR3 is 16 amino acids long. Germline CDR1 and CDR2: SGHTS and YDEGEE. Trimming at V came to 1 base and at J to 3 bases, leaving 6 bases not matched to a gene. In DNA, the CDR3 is TGTGCCAGCAGCTTGACAGGGGAGAGTGCTAATGAAAAACTGTTTTTT. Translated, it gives CASSLTGESANEKLFF.

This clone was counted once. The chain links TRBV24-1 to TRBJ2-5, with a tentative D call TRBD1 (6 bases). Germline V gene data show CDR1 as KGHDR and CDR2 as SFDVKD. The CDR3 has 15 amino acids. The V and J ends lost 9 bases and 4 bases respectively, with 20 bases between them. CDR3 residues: CATPGPRTGSETQYF. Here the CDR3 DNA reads TGTGCCACCCCCGGGCCAAGAACAGGGTCAGAGACCCAGTACTTC.

CDR3 in amino acids: CASSPKTSGATGQYF. DNA for the CDR3: TGTGCCAGCAGCCCAAAGACTAGCGGGGCCACGGGGCAGTACTTC. The V gene is TRBV3-1 (or the pseudogene TRBV3-2), the J gene TRBJ2-7, with 11 bases lining up with TRBD2. With V trimmed by 4 bases and J by 9 bases, 11 bases remained unmatched. From germline, CDR1 is LGHDT and CDR2 YNNKEL (reference sequence). CDR3 length equals 15 residues.

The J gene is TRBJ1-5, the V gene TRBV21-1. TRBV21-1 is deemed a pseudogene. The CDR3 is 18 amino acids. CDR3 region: CASSKGVSGVPSNQPQHF. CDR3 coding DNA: TGTGCCAGCAGCAAAGGGGTCTCGGGTGTGCCTAGCAATCAGCCCCAGCATTTT.

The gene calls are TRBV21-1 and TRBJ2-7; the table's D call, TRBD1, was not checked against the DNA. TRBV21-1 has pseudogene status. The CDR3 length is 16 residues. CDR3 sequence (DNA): TGTGCCAGCAGCAAAGGGGAGGCAGGGGGAAGACACGAGCAGTACTTC. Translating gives CASSKGEAGGRHEQYF.